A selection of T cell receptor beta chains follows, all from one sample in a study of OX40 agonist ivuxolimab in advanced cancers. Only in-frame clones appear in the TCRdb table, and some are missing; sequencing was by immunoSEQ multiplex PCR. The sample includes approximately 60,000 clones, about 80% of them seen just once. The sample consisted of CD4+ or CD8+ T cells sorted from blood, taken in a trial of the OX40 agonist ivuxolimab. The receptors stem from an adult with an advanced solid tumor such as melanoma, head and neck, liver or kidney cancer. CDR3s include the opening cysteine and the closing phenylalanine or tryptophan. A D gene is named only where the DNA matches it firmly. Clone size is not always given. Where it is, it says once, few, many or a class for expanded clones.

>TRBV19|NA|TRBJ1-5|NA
TGTGCCAGTAGTATGAGAGTTAATCAGCCCCAGCATTTT
CASSMRVNQPQHF
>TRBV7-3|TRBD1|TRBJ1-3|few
TGTGCCAGCAGCCCTACCCCCAGGGGGACTGGAAACACCATATATTTT
CASSPTPRGTGNTIYF
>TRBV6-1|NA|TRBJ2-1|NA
TGTGCCAGCAGTATGATAGCGAGTGAGCAGTTCTTC
CASSMIASEQFF
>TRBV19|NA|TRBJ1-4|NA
TGTGCCAGTAGTATAGATGCTTCCCCAACAACTAATGAAAAACTGTTTTTT
CASSIDASPTTNEKLFF
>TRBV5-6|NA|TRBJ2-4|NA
TGTGCCAGCAGCTTGGGGAGTTTTGTCAAAAACATTCAGTACTTC
CASSLGSFVKNIQYF
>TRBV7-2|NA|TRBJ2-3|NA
TGTGCCAGCAGCTTAGTGGGTTTGGCTAGCGACAATCCAGATACGCAGTATTTT
CASSLVGLASDNPDTQYF
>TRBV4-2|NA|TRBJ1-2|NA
TGTGCCAGCAGCCAGGAGACAGACCATGGCTACACCTTC
CASSQETDHGYTF
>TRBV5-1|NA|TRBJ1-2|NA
TGCGCCAGCAGGATAGGGGACTATGGCTACACCTTC
CASRIGDYGYTF
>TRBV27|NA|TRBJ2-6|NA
TGTGCCAGCAGTTTGCTCAGGGCGGGGGCCAACGTCCTGACTTTC
CASSLLRAGANVLTF
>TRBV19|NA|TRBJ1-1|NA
TGTGCCAGTAGTCAGCAGGGTTTCACTGAAGCTTTCTTT
CASSQQGFTEAFF
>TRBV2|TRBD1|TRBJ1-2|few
TGTGCCAGCAGTCGTCGGGAGGGGGCCTATGGCTACACCTTC
CASSRREGAYGYTF
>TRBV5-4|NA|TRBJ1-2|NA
TGTGCCAGCAGCTTGAAACAGGGCGGCTATGGCTACACCTTC
CASSLKQGGYGYTF
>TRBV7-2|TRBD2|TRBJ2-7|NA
TGTGCCAGCAGCGCTACTAGCGGGGGGTTTGAGTACTTC
CASSATSGGFEYF
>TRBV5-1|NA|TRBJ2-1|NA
TGCGCCAGCAGCTTGGAGGGCAGAACCAATGAGCAGTTCTTC
CASSLEGRTNEQFF
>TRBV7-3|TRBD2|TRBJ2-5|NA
TGTGCCAGCAGCTTATTGGCTAGCGGGAGCCAAGAGACCCAGTACTTC
CASSLLASGSQETQYF
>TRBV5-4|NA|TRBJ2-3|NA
TGTGCCAGCAGCGGCAGTTATACGCAGTATTTT
CASSGSYTQYF
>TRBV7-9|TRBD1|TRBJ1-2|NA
TGTGCCAGCAGCTTAAGTGACAGGGGGAGCTACACCTTC
CASSLSDRGSYTF
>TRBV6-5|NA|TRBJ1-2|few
TGTGCCAGCCATTCAGGGCAAACCCATGGCTACACCTTC
CASHSGQTHGYTF